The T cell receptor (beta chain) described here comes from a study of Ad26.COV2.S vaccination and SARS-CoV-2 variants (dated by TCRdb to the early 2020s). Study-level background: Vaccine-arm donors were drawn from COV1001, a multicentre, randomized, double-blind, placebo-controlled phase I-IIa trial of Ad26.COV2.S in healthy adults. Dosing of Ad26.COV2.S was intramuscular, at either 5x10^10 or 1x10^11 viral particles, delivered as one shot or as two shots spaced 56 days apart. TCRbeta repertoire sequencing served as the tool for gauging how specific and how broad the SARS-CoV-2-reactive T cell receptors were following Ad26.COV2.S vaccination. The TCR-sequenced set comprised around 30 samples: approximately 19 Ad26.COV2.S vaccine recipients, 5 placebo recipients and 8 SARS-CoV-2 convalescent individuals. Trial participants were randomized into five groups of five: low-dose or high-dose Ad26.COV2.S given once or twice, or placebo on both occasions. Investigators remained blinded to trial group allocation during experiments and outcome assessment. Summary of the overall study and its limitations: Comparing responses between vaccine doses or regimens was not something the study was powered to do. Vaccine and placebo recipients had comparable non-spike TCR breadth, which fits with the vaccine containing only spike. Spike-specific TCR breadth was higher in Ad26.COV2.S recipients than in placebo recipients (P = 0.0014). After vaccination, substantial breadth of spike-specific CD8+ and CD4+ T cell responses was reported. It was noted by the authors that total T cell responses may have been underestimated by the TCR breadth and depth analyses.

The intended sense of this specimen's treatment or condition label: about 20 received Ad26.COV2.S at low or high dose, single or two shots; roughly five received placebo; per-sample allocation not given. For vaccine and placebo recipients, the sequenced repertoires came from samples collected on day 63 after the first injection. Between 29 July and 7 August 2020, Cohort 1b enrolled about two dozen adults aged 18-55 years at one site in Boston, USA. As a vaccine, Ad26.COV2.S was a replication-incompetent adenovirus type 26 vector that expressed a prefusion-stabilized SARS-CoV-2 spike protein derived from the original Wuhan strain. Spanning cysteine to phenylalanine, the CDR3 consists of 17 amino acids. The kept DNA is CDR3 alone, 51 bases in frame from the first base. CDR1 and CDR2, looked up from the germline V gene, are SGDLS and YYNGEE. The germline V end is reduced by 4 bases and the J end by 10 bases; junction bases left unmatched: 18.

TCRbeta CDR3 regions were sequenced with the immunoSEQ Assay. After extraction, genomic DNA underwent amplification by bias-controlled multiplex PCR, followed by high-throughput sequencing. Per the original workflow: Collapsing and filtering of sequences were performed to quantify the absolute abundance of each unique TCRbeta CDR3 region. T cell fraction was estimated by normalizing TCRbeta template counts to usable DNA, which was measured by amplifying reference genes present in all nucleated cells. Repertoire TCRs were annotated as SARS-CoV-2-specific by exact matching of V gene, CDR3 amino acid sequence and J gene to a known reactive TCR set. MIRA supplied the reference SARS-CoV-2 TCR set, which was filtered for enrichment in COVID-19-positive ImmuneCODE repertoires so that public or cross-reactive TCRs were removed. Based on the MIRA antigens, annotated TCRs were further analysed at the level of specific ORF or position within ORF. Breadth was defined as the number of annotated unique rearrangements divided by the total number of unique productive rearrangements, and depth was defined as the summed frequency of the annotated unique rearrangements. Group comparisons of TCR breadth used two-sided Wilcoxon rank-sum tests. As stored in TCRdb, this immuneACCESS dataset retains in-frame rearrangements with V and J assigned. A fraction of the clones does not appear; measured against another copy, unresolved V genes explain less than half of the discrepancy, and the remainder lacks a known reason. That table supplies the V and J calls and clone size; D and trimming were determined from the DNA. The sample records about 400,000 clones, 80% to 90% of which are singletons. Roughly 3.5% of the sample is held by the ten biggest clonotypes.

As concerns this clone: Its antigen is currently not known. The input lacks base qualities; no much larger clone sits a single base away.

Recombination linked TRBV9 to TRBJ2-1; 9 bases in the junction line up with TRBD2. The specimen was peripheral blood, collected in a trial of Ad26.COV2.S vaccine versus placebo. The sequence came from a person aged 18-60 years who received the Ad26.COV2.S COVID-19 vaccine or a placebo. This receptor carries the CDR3 CASSPFYGQRGVYEQFF. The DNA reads TGTGCCAGCAGCCCGTTTTATGGCCAGCGGGGGGTCTACGAGCAGTTCTTC.